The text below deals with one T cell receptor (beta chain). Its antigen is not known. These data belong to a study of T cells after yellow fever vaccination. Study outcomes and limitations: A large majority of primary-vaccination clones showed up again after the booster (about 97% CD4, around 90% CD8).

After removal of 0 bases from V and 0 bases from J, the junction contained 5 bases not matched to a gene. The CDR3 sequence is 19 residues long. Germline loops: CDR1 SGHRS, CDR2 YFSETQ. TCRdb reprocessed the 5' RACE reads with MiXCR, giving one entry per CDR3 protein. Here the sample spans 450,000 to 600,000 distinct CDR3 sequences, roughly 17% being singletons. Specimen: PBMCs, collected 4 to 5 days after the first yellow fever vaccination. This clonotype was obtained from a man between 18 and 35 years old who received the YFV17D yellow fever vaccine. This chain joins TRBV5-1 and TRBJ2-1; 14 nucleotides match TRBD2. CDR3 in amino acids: CASSLAGLAGVSSYNEQFF. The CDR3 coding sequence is TGCGCCAGCAGCTTGGCGGGACTAGCGGGGGTGAGCTCCTACAATGAGCAGTTCTTC.